This T cell receptor (beta chain) was retrieved from a study of CD8 T cells in Susac syndrome. With random hexamers, reverse transcription was performed on about 0.5 to 1 ug of RNA. A multiplex approach, immunoSEQ multiplex PCR, amplified TCR beta CDR3 across 54 Vbeta and 13 Jbeta. Each CDR3 protein is one row after TCRdb ran MiXCR on the immunoSEQ multiplex PCR reads. Of under 200,000 distinct CDR3 sequences listed, 90% to 95% were seen once; the top ten hold more than 0.12%. Peripheral blood CD8+ and CD4+ T cells were profiled by TCR beta sequencing. The control participants were healthy donors, and these controls were matched with respect to both age and sex. Unmatched junction bases numbered 6, after V lost 2 bases and J lost 3 bases. Germline V gene data show CDR1 as GTSNPN and CDR2 as SVGIG (reference sequence). The CDR3 extends over 15 amino acids.

The sequence came from a human donor in good health. This sequence joins TRBV30 and TRBJ2-1, with TRBD2 matching over 8 bases. Source material: CD4+ T cells from PBMCs. The CDR3 loop is CAWSIQSGGYNEQFF. In nucleotides, the CDR3 is TGTGCCTGGAGTATTCAAAGCGGGGGCTACAATGAGCAGTTCTTC.